This T cell receptor beta chain was sequenced during a study of tumor-infiltrating T cells and Merkel cell polyomavirus. Whole-study context: The study examined CD8+ T cells specific for the Merkel cell polyomavirus KLL epitope. General study points: A limitation is the study's small number of patients. MCC-specific survival improved with roughly 1.8-20% versus roughly 0-0.15% intratumoral KLL-specific T cells.

A word on this clone: Its cognate antigen is unknown. Germline is not matched at one junction end, which may reflect a read error.

Libraries were prepared by immunoSEQ multiplex PCR; TCRdb keeps only in-frame clonotypes and omits some of them. The table has 2,000 to 2,500 clones, roughly 98% seen once. All patients' tumors stained robustly positive for Merkel cell polyomavirus Large T antigen by immunohistochemistry. Patients had KLL-tetramer+ cells above 0.04% of CD8+ T cells. Lymph node tumor was used when the primary was unknown with nodal presentation or primary tissue was insufficient. CDR1 SGHKS and CDR2 YYEKEE come from the germline V gene (reference sequence). The CDR3 spans 14 residues. The chain couples TRBV5-5 to TRBJ1-2; TRBD1 matches at 7 bases. This TCR was recovered from a man between 65 and 85 years old with Merkel cell carcinoma. Sample: lymph node tissue. The CDR3 DNA reads as TGTGCCGGCAGCCCAGACTCAGGGGGCTATGGCTACACCTTC. Its translation: CAGSPDSGGYGYTF.